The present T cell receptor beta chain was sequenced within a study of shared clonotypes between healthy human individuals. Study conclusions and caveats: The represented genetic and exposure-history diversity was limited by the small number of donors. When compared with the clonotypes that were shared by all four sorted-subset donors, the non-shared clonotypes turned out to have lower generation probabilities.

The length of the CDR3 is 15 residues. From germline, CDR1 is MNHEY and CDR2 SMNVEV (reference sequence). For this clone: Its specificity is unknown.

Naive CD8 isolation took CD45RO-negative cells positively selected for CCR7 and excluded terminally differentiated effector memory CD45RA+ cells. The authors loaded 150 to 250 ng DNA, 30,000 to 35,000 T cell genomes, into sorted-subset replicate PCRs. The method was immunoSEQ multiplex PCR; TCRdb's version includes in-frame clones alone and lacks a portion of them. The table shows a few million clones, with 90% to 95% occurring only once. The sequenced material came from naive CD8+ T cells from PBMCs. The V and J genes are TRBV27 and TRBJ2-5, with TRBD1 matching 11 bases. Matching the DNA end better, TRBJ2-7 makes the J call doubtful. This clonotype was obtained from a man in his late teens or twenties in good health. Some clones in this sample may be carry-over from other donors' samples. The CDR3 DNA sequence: TGTGCCAGCAGTTTGGGGACAGGGGGATTCTACGAGCAGTACTTC. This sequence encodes CASSLGTGGFYEQYF.